What follows describes a single T cell receptor beta chain. Only in-frame clones appear in the TCRdb table, and some are missing; sequencing was by immunoSEQ multiplex PCR. The repertoire has around 300,000 clones, 65% to 90% of them found once; the top ten carry over 0.95%. It was the 120-subject validation cohort, separate from the approximately 620-subject first cohort, to which the donors belonged. The data were taken from a study of cytomegalovirus exposure and HLA in healthy donors. The material sequenced was PBMCs. The TCR was taken from a woman aged 18 to 35 in good health and CMV-seronegative.

The CDR3 loop is CASSVSGGLRETQYF. CDR3 in DNA: TGTGCCAGCAGCGTCAGCGGGGGGCTTCGGGAGACCCAGTACTTC. The chain joins TRBV9 to TRBJ2-5; 9 bases map to TRBD2. V dropped 2 bases and J dropped 5; count of bases not matched to a gene: 7. Germline CDR1 is SGDLS and CDR2 is YYNGEE. The CDR3 contains 15 residues.